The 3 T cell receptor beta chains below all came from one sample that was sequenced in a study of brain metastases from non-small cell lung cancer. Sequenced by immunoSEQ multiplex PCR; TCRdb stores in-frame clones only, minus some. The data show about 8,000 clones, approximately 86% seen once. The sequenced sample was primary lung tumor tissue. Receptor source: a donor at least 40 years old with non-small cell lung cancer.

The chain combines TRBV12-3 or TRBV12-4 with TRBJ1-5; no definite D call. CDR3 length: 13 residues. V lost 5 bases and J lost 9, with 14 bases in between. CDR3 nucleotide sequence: TGTGCCAGCAGTCCGGACCTACATGCGCCCCAGCATTTT. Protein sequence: CASSPDLHAPQHF.

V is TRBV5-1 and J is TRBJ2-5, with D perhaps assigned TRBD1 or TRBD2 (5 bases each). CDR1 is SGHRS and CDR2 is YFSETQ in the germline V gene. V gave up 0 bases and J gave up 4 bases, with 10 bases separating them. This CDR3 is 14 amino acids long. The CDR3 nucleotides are TGCGCCAGCAGCTTGGCCGGGACGCGAGAGACCCAGTACTTC. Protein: CASSLAGTRETQYF. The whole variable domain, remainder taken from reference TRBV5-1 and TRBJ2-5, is KAGVTQTPRYLIKTRGQQVTLSCSPISGHRSVSWYQQTPGQGLQFLFEYFSETQRNKGNFPGRFSGRQFSNSRSEMNVSTLELGDSALYLCASSLAGTRETQYFGPGTRLLVL.

CDR3 residues: CASSLFSGNTEAFF. DNA of the CDR3: TGCGCCAGCAGCTTGTTTTCAGGGAACACTGAAGCTTTCTTT. The V and J genes are TRBV5-1 and TRBJ1-1; D not resolved. CDR3 length: 14 amino acids. Germline-derived CDR1 and CDR2 are SGHRS and YFSETQ. Trimming took 1 base from V and 1 from J, leaving 8 bases between them.